A single sample is the source of the 2 T cell receptor beta chains below, sequenced in a study of OX40 agonist ivuxolimab in advanced cancers. Using immunoSEQ multiplex PCR, the repertoire was profiled, and TCRdb retains in-frame clones only, with some absent. The sample contains more than 35,000 clones, approximately 84% of which appear only once. Here the sequenced sample was CD4+ or CD8+ T cells sorted from blood, taken in a trial of the OX40 agonist ivuxolimab. The receptors were gathered from an adult with an advanced solid tumor such as melanoma, head and neck, liver or kidney cancer.

This clone was seen a single time. The chain joins TRBV19 to TRBJ2-7, with 15 bases aligning to TRBD2. CDR3 length: 17 residues. Unmatched junction bases numbered 11, after V lost 5 bases and J lost 6 bases. Germline V CDR1 and CDR2: LNHDA, SQIVND (reference sequence). The chain's CDR3 is CASSAYRTSGRVGEQYF. The CDR3 DNA reads as TGTGCCAGTAGTGCCTACAGGACTAGCGGGAGGGTTGGCGAGCAGTACTTC.

The V and J genes are TRBV19 and TRBJ2-2; D gene uncertain. The CDR3 sequence is 12 residues long. Trimming shortened V by 5 bases and J by 3 bases, and 4 bases separated the two germline ends. Germline loops: CDR1 LNHDA, CDR2 SQIVND (reference sequence). CDR3 region: CASSSYTGELFF. The CDR3 DNA reads as TGTGCCAGTAGTTCCTACACCGGGGAGCTGTTTTTT.